These T cell receptor beta chains were read from a single sample in a study of CD8 T cells in ankylosing spondylitis. MiXCR, applied by TCRdb to the 5' RACE reads, yields one record per CDR3 protein. The repertoire holds about 35,000 distinct CDR3 sequences, with around 3% as singletons. The material sequenced was blood, either unsorted or a sorted T cell fraction (not recorded which). Receptor source: a male donor with ankylosing spondylitis or in good health (not recorded which). The CDR3 runs from the conserved cysteine through the conserved F or W. Each record gives: CDR3 length, clone size, J gene, D gene, V gene, CDR3 DNA, CDR3 protein. The D gene is left open where the match is weak. Part of the rows lack a size; the others show once, few, many or a class for expanded clones.

length: 16
size: many
J: TRBJ2-1
D: TRBD1
V: TRBV9
DNA: TGTGCCAGCAGCGTAGGGTTGACAGGGTCATACAATGAGCAGTTCTTC
CDR3: CASSVGLTGSYNEQFF

length: 15
size: many
J: TRBJ2-3
D: NA
V: TRBV9
DNA: TGTGCCAGCAGCGTAGCGGAGCGACACACAGATACGCAGTATTTT
CDR3: CASSVAERHTDTQYF

length: 17
size: many
J: TRBJ2-2
D: NA
V: TRBV9
DNA: TGTGCCAGCAGCGGGGGGCGGATCGGGTGGAACACCGGGGAGCTGTTTTTT
CDR3: CASSGGRIGWNTGELFF

length: 16
size: many
J: TRBJ2-2
D: TRBD2
V: TRBV9
DNA: TGTGCCAGCAGCGTAGCGGCTAGCGGGGGAACCGGGGAGCTGTTTTTT
CDR3: CASSVAASGGTGELFF

length: 21
size: many
J: TRBJ2-2
D: NA
V: TRBV9
DNA: TGTGCCAGCAGCGTAGGGCTTCGACTTGGAAGGGGGGGAACGAACACCGGGGAGCTGTTTTTT
CDR3: CASSVGLRLGRGGTNTGELFF

length: 16
size: many
J: TRBJ1-1
D: NA
V: TRBV9
DNA: TGTGCCAGCAGCGTAGGCCATCGGGGAGGGGTTACTGAAGCTTTCTTT
CDR3: CASSVGHRGGVTEAFF

length: 12
size: many
J: TRBJ2-1
D: NA
V: TRBV9
DNA: TGTGCCAGCAGCGGGCCCCTCGGCAAAAAGTTCTTC
CDR3: CASSGPLGKKFF

length: 15
size: many
J: TRBJ2-5
D: NA
V: TRBV9
DNA: TGTGCCAGCAGCCCAAAGGGGGACTACCAAGAGACCCAGTACTTC
CDR3: CASSPKGDYQETQYF

length: 16
size: many
J: TRBJ1-2
D: NA
V: TRBV9
DNA: TGTGCCAGCAGCCCAGGAGGGGGACTTTTGAACTATGGCTACACCTTC
CDR3: CASSPGGGLLNYGYTF

length: 14
size: many
J: TRBJ2-3
D: TRBD1
V: TRBV9
DNA: TGTGCCAGCAGCGTAGGCAGGGGGCAAGATACGCAGTATTTT
CDR3: CASSVGRGQDTQYF

length: 15
size: many
J: TRBJ2-2
D: NA
V: TRBV9
DNA: TGTGCCAGCAGCGTAGTACAGTCGAACACCGGGGAGCTGTTTTTT
CDR3: CASSVVQSNTGELFF

length: 14
size: many
J: TRBJ2-4
D: TRBD1
V: TRBV9
DNA: TGTGCCAGCAGCGAGACAGGGGGCAGGGGCATTCAGTACTTC
CDR3: CASSETGGRGIQYF

length: 13
size: NA
J: TRBJ2-1
D: NA
V: TRBV9
DNA: TGTGCCAGCAGCGTAGGGCTAGCCGGTGAGCAGTTCTTC
CDR3: CASSVGLAGEQFF

length: 17
size: many
J: TRBJ2-2
D: TRBD1
V: TRBV9
DNA: TGTGCCAGCAGCGTATCGGGACAGGGGGCGTACACCGGGGAGCTGTTTTTT
CDR3: CASSVSGQGAYTGELFF

length: 15
size: many
J: TRBJ2-1
D: TRBD1
V: TRBV9
DNA: TGTGCCAGCAGCTTCGACAGGGGTGCATACAATGAGCAGTTCTTC
CDR3: CASSFDRGAYNEQFF

length: 20
size: many
J: TRBJ2-1
D: TRBD2
V: TRBV9
DNA: TGTGCCAGCAGCGTAGGCGGACTAGCGGGAGCTACGAGCTCCTACAATGAGCAGTTCTTC
CDR3: CASSVGGLAGATSSYNEQFF

length: 17
size: many
J: TRBJ1-1
D: NA
V: TRBV9
DNA: TGTGCCAGCAGCCCCCCCTTCGGCCGCCGCGGGAACACTGAAGCTTTCTTT
CDR3: CASSPPFGRRGNTEAFF

length: 15
size: many
J: TRBJ2-3
D: NA
V: TRBV9
DNA: TGTGCCAGCAGCGTAGATCTACGGACGACAGATACGCAGTATTTT
CDR3: CASSVDLRTTDTQYF

length: 13
size: many
J: TRBJ1-1
D: NA
V: TRBV9
DNA: TGTGCCAGCAGCGTAGAACCTTCCACTGAAGCTTTCTTT
CDR3: CASSVEPSTEAFF

length: 16
size: many
J: TRBJ1-2
D: NA
V: TRBV9
DNA: TGTGCCAGCAGCGACGGGGTTGGGCCCACTAACTATGGCTACACCTTC
CDR3: CASSDGVGPTNYGYTF

length: 14
size: many
J: TRBJ1-4
D: NA
V: TRBV9
DNA: TGTGCCAGCAGCGTAGACCCCTCCAACCCTCAGCTGTTTTTT
CDR3: CASSVDPSNPQLFF

length: 12
size: many
J: TRBJ2-2
D: NA
V: TRBV9
DNA: TGTGCCAGCAGCGACGACCGCGGGGAGCTGTTTTTT
CDR3: CASSDDRGELFF

length: 16
size: many
J: TRBJ1-5
D: TRBD1
V: TRBV9
DNA: TGTGCCAGCAGCGGAGGGACAGGGGGCGCGGGACAGCCCCAGCATTTT
CDR3: CASSGGTGGAGQPQHF

length: 12
size: many
J: TRBJ2-5
D: NA
V: TRBV9
DNA: TGTGCCAGCAGCGTAGAGGGGCAGACCCAGTACTTC
CDR3: CASSVEGQTQYF

length: 15
size: many
J: TRBJ1-6
D: TRBD1
V: TRBV9
DNA: TGTGCCAGCAGCGATCGGGACAGGGGGGGTTCACCCCTCCACTTT
CDR3: CASSDRDRGGSPLHF

length: 17
size: many
J: TRBJ2-5
D: TRBD1
V: TRBV9
DNA: TGTGCCAGCAGCGCAGAGGGGACAGGGGGCTTTCAAGAGACCCAGTACTTC
CDR3: CASSAEGTGGFQETQYF

length: 16
size: many
J: TRBJ1-6
D: NA
V: TRBV9
DNA: TGTGCCAGCAGCCCAGGACAGCTCTCCTATAATTCACCCCTCCACTTT
CDR3: CASSPGQLSYNSPLHF

length: 15
size: many
J: TRBJ2-5
D: NA
V: TRBV9
DNA: TGTGCCAGCAGCGTAGGGGGCAGAGCCGAAGAGACCCAGTACTTC
CDR3: CASSVGGRAEETQYF

length: 14
size: NA
J: TRBJ1-1
D: NA
V: TRBV27
DNA: TGTGCCATCAGTCCGTGGGACTTCCACCGGGAAGCTTTCTTT
CDR3: CAISPWDFHREAFF

length: 13
size: many
J: TRBJ2-4
D: NA
V: TRBV9
DNA: TGTGCCAGCAGCGTACAAGACACCGGGTCACAGTACTTC
CDR3: CASSVQDTGSQYF

length: 13
size: medium-sized
J: TRBJ1-6
D: NA
V: TRBV9
DNA: TGTGCCAGCAGCGTTGGTGGGAATTCACCCCTCCACTTT
CDR3: CASSVGGNSPLHF

length: 15
size: NA
J: TRBJ2-3
D: TRBD2
V: TRBV9
DNA: TGTGCCAGCAGCGTAGTAACTAGCGGGACAGATACGCAGTATTTT
CDR3: CASSVVTSGTDTQYF

length: 14
size: medium-sized
J: TRBJ2-2
D: NA
V: TRBV9
DNA: TGTGCCAGCAGCGTAGCACCAAACACCGGGGAGCTGTTTTTT
CDR3: CASSVAPNTGELFF

length: 12
size: medium-sized
J: TRBJ2-1
D: NA
V: TRBV9
DNA: TGTGCCAGCAGCGTAGGCTACAATGAGCAGTTCTTC
CDR3: CASSVGYNEQFF

length: 16
size: many
J: TRBJ2-1
D: TRBD2
V: TRBV9
DNA: TGTGCCAGCAGCGTAGGTAATAGCGGGAGATTAAATGAGCAGTTCTTC
CDR3: CASSVGNSGRLNEQFF

length: 15
size: many
J: TRBJ1-1
D: NA
V: TRBV9
DNA: TGTGCCAGCAGCGTAGCTAGCCGGTTGGGCACTGAAGCTTTCTTT
CDR3: CASSVASRLGTEAFF

length: 16
size: NA
J: TRBJ1-4
D: NA
V: TRBV9
DNA: TGTGCCAGCAGCGTAGGAACGACGGGTGACAATGAAAAACTGTTTTTT
CDR3: CASSVGTTGDNEKLFF

length: 15
size: many
J: TRBJ2-1
D: TRBD2
V: TRBV9
DNA: TGTGCCAGCAGCGTAGGAGTAGCGGGCTACAATGAGCAGTTCTTC
CDR3: CASSVGVAGYNEQFF

length: 13
size: many
J: TRBJ2-3
D: TRBD1
V: TRBV9
DNA: TGTGCCAGCAGCACTCGGACAGGAGATACGCAGTATTTT
CDR3: CASSTRTGDTQYF

length: 14
size: many
J: TRBJ1-5
D: TRBD1
V: TRBV9
DNA: TGTGCCAGCAGCGCCGGACAGGGCTATCAGCCCCAGCATTTT
CDR3: CASSAGQGYQPQHF

length: 15
size: many
J: TRBJ2-1
D: NA
V: TRBV9
DNA: TGTGCCAGCAGCGCCTCCACGAGCTCCTACAATGAGCAGTTCTTC
CDR3: CASSASTSSYNEQFF

length: 16
size: medium-sized
J: TRBJ2-5
D: NA
V: TRBV21-1
DNA: TGTGCCAGCCCCCCGAGGGGCCTAGAGGGCCAAGAGACCCAGTACTTC
CDR3: CASPPRGLEGQETQYF

length: 15
size: many
J: TRBJ2-6
D: TRBD1
V: TRBV9
DNA: TGTGCCAGCAGCATAACAGGGGCTGGGGCCAACGTCCTGACTTTC
CDR3: CASSITGAGANVLTF

length: 17
size: NA
J: TRBJ2-3
D: TRBD2
V: TRBV9
DNA: TGTGCCAGCAGCCCCTATAGCGGGGGAACGTTCACAGATACGCAGTATTTT
CDR3: CASSPYSGGTFTDTQYF

length: 17
size: many
J: TRBJ2-1
D: TRBD2
V: TRBV9
DNA: TGTGCAAGCAGCGTGTTTTCCCGGGCGGGAGGGAACAATGAGCAGTTCTTC
CDR3: CASSVFSRAGGNNEQFF

length: 13
size: many
J: TRBJ1-5
D: NA
V: TRBV9
DNA: TGTGCCAGCAGCGTAGACGGGAAGCAGCCCCAGCATTTT
CDR3: CASSVDGKQPQHF